A single T cell receptor (beta chain) is shown here with its context. The target antigen is unknown. These data originate in a study of CD8+CD57+ T cells in acquired aplastic anemia. About the research overall: Sorted CD4+ and CD8+ cells yielded about 3 ug of DNA on average. Among healthy donors, CD4+ cells averaged roughly 11 million reads.

This CDR3 is 15 amino acids long. J was trimmed by 1 base and V by 8 bases; bases with no gene match: 9. The germline gives CDR1 SEHNR, CDR2 FQNEAQ (reference sequence). According to the study, genomic DNA was the template for TCR beta VDJ and CDR3 profiling. TCRdb re-derived calls from the reads in MiXCR, one entry per CDR3 protein. The sample shows hundreds of thousands of distinct CDR3 sequences, 55% to 75% of them seen only once. Whole-study findings and limits: The CD8+ Simpson's diversity of patients and controls was not significantly different. Patients and controls were found to share some 30 CD8+ CDR3 sequences.

The chain employs TRBV7-9 and TRBJ1-1, with 8 nucleotides matching TRBD1. What was sequenced was sorted CD4+, CD8+, or CD8+CD57+ T cells (not recorded which) from PBMCs. The TCR sequence derives from a human donor in good health, serving as a control. CDR3 sequence reads: CASCPPDRANTEAFF. DNA of the CDR3: TGTGCCAGCTGTCCCCCGGACAGGGCGAACACTGAAGCTTTCTTT.